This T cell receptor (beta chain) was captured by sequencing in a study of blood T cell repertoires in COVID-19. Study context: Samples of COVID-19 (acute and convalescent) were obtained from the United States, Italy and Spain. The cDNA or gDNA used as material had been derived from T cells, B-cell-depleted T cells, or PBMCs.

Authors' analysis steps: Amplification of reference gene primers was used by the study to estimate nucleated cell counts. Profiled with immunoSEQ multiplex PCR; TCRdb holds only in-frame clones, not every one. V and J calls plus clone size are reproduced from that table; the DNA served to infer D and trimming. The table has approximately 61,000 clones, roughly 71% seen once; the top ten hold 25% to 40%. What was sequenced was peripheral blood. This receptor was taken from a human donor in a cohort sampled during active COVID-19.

The CDR3 nucleotides are TGTGCCAGTAGTCAGGGCCCGAACACCGGGGAGCTGTTTTTT. This encodes CASSQGPNTGELFF. The chain employs TRBV19 and TRBJ2-2, with D perhaps matching TRBD1 (5 bases). The CDR3 loop spans 14 amino acids. Trimming took off 5 bases at V and 0 bases at J, with 7 bases between the two ends. Germline V gene sequence: CDR1 LNHDA, CDR2 SQIVND (reference sequence).